These T cell receptor beta chains were read from a single sample in a study of T cells in Graves' hyperthyroidism and ophthalmopathy. One entry per CDR3 protein results from TCRdb running MiXCR on the multiplex PCR reads. The sample includes approximately 400,000 distinct CDR3 sequences, about 25% of them seen just once. Specimen: blood. These receptors came from a man aged 50-59 years with Graves' hyperthyroidism. Each CDR3 is given with its conserved first and last residue. D genes are given only for firm matches. Where a row states a size, it is once, few, many or the class of an expanded clone; other rows omit it.

clone_size	d_call	v_call	j_call	cdr3_nt	cdr3_aa
few	NA	TRBV10-3	TRBJ2-1	TGTGCCATCAGTGATGTGGGGCTTGAGCAGTTCTTC	CAISDVGLEQFF
many	NA	TRBV20-1	TRBJ2-7	TGCAGTGCTAGAGGCGCCCGGACCGCCGAGCAGTACTTC	CSARGARTAEQYF
few	TRBD2	TRBV29-1	TRBJ2-7	TGCAGCGTTGTTATGGCTAGCGGGTACGAGCAGTACTTC	CSVVMASGYEQYF
once	NA	TRBV6-2/TRBV6-3	TRBJ1-4	TGTGCCAGTACCTACTCCCGACGGGGGTATGAAAAACTGTTTTTT	CASTYSRRGYEKLFF
few	TRBD1	TRBV28	TRBJ2-2	TGTGCCAGCGATCGGACAGGCCTCACCGGGGAGCTGTTTTTT	CASDRTGLTGELFF
many	TRBD2	TRBV20-1	TRBJ2-1	TGCAGTGCCCCCCGGGAGGGGAATGAGCAGTTCTTC	CSAPREGNEQFF
few	TRBD1	TRBV2	TRBJ1-2	TGTGCCAGCAGTCCCGGGACAGGGGCCAACTATGGCTACACCTTC	CASSPGTGANYGYTF
few	TRBD2	TRBV5-1	TRBJ2-2	TGCGCCAGCAGCCCTGGACTAGCGGGGAACACCGGGGAGCTGTTTTTT	CASSPGLAGNTGELFF
NA	NA	TRBV6-1	TRBJ1-2	TGTGCCAGCAGTTCCCATACAGCGAACTATGGCTACACCTTC	CASSSHTANYGYTF
many	TRBD2	TRBV12-3/TRBV12-4	TRBJ2-7	TGTGCCAGCACGGGACTAGCGGGAGGGTCCTACGAGCAGTACTTC	CASTGLAGGSYEQYF
few	TRBD2	TRBV6-1	TRBJ2-4	TGTGCCAGCAGGGCCACCGCAGGACTAGCGGGACACATTCAGTACTTC	CASRATAGLAGHIQYF
NA	NA	TRBV6-1	TRBJ1-5	TGTGCCAGCGGTGACAGTTTCAATCAGCCCCAGCATTTT	CASGDSFNQPQHF
many	NA	TRBV28	TRBJ1-2	TGTGCCAGCAGTTTATCGAGGAGCGGCTACACCTTC	CASSLSRSGYTF
NA	NA	TRBV7-9	TRBJ2-1	TGTGCCAGCAGCTTAGCTTGGGGGCCATACAATGAGCAGTTCTTC	CASSLAWGPYNEQFF
NA	NA	TRBV5-1	TRBJ2-3	TGCGCCAGCAGCTTGTCTGCGTACGCAGATACGCAGTATTTT	CASSLSAYADTQYF
NA	TRBD1	TRBV28	TRBJ2-7	TGTGCCAGCAGTTTATACGGGACAGCCTACGAGCAGTACTTC	CASSLYGTAYEQYF
few	NA	TRBV12-3/TRBV12-4	TRBJ2-3	TGTGCCAGCGGGGGGCGCGCAACTAGCAGAACAGATACGCAGTATTTT	CASGGRATSRTDTQYF
NA	NA	TRBV6-1	TRBJ1-1	TGTGCCAGCAGGGATCCGGGGATTAACACTGAAGCTTTCTTT	CASRDPGINTEAFF
few	TRBD2	TRBV7-3	TRBJ2-3	TGTGCCAGCAGCTCCGAGCGGGAGGATCGAACAGATACGCAGTATTTT	CASSSEREDRTDTQYF
many	NA	TRBV28	TRBJ2-7	TGTGCCAGCAGTTTTCCGCTAGCGCAACTCAACTCCTACGAGCAGTACTTC	CASSFPLAQLNSYEQYF
NA	TRBD1	TRBV28	TRBJ1-3	TGTGCCAGCTATAGACAGGGGGCTGGAAACACCATATATTTT	CASYRQGAGNTIYF
few	NA	TRBV6-1	TRBJ1-1	TGTGCCACCAGAGGGGTAAACACTGAAGCTTTCTTT	CATRGVNTEAFF
NA	NA	TRBV10-3	TRBJ1-3	TGTGCCCTCCGGAGGGCCATCGGAAACACCATATATTTT	CALRRAIGNTIYF
few	NA	TRBV10-2	TRBJ1-2	TGCGCCAGCAGTATGGATTTCTATGGCTACACCTTC	CASSMDFYGYTF
many	TRBD1	TRBV24-1	TRBJ2-3	TGTGCCACCGGGGACAGCCCTAGCGATACGCAGTATTTT	CATGDSPSDTQYF
few	NA	TRBV19	TRBJ1-4	TGTGCCAGTAGTGACAGTGGGGGCATTGGGGAAAAACTGTTTTTT	CASSDSGGIGEKLFF
NA	TRBD1	TRBV27	TRBJ1-1	TGTGCCAGCAGCCCTCCGGACAGGATGTTAGCCGGCACTGAAGCTTTCTTT	CASSPPDRMLAGTEAFF
NA	NA	TRBV6-1	TRBJ2-5	TGTGCCATCACTAAGGGGGACGGAAAAGAGACCCAGTACTTC	CAITKGDGKETQYF
NA	NA	TRBV5-1	TRBJ2-7	TGCGCCAGCAGCGTTATGGTGTCGGGGGAGCAGTACTTC	CASSVMVSGEQYF
few	TRBD1	TRBV25-1	TRBJ2-3	TGTGCCAGCAGCTGGGACAGGCCCTTCACAGATACGCAGTATTTT	CASSWDRPFTDTQYF
few	NA	TRBV19	TRBJ2-7	TGTGCCAGTAGTATGGGGACGGGAATGTACGAGCAGTACTTC	CASSMGTGMYEQYF
few	TRBD1	TRBV28	TRBJ1-6	TGTGCCAGCAGCCCCTCAGGGGGAAGGTCACCCCTCCACTTT	CASSPSGGRSPLHF
few	NA	TRBV28	TRBJ2-7	TGTGCCAGCACCCCCTGGGGGGAGATATACGAGCAGTACTTC	CASTPWGEIYEQYF
NA	NA	TRBV11-3	TRBJ2-7	TGTGCCAGCAGCTTAACAGGAAAAGGGGTCGAGCAGTACTTC	CASSLTGKGVEQYF
few	TRBD1	TRBV12-3/TRBV12-4	TRBJ1-2	TGTGCCAGCAGCGGACAGGGGGCTGAGTATGGCTACACCTTC	CASSGQGAEYGYTF
NA	TRBD2	TRBV27	TRBJ2-1	TGTGCCAGCAGTTCAAGGACTAGCGGGAGGTTCTACAATGAGCAGTTCTTC	CASSSRTSGRFYNEQFF
many	NA	TRBV13	TRBJ2-3	TGTGCCAGCAGCATATTCGCCGGGGGCACAGATACGCAGTATTTT	CASSIFAGGTDTQYF
many	TRBD2	TRBV11-3	TRBJ2-5	TGTGCCAGCAGCTATGGACTAGCGGGATTTGAGACCCAGTACTTC	CASSYGLAGFETQYF
NA	TRBD1	TRBV28	TRBJ2-5	TGTGCCAGCACCGACAGGGGAGAGACCCAGTACTTC	CASTDRGETQYF
NA	TRBD1	TRBV11-3	TRBJ1-1	TGTGCCAGCAGTTTAGCAGACAGGGGTGGCACTGAAGATTTCTTT	CASSLADRGGTEDFF
NA	NA	TRBV2	TRBJ1-4	TGTGCCAGCACCTCGGCGGGATCAGCTAATGAAAAACTGTTTTTT	CASTSAGSANEKLFF
NA	NA	TRBV7-9	TRBJ1-4	TGTGCCAGCAGCTTAGAAGACAGTAATGAAAAACTGTTTTTT	CASSLEDSNEKLFF
few	NA	TRBV12-3/TRBV12-4	TRBJ2-7	TGTGCCAGCACCACCCGGGCCAACTACGAGCAGTACTTC	CASTTRANYEQYF
few	NA	TRBV11-2	TRBJ1-6	TGTGCCAGCAGCTTAGACCCGGAGGTGGGGTCACCCCTCCACTTT	CASSLDPEVGSPLHF
many	NA	TRBV2	TRBJ1-5	TGTGCCAGCAGTGAAGGTCCCGCTCTTAGCAATCAGCCCCAGCATTTT	CASSEGPALSNQPQHF
few	NA	TRBV5-1	TRBJ1-1	TGCGCCAGCAGCAACGGACGGCACTTGAACACTGAAGCTTTCTTT	CASSNGRHLNTEAFF
NA	NA	TRBV20-1	TRBJ1-2	TGCAGTGCTAGTCAGGCCAGGGTCTATGGCTACACCTTC	CSASQARVYGYTF
few	TRBD2	TRBV5-5	TRBJ2-1	TGTGCCAGCAGCTTGAGAAGCGGGAGGGGAGATGAGCAGTTCTTC	CASSLRSGRGDEQFF
few	NA	TRBV28	TRBJ2-1	TGTGCCAGCACGGCAACGGGAGTTGAGCAGTTCTTC	CASTATGVEQFF
NA	TRBD2	TRBV27	TRBJ2-1	TGTGCCAGTTTTAGAGGGACTAGCGGGAGGGGGGGGTCCTACAATGAGCAGTTCTTC	CASFRGTSGRGGSYNEQFF
NA	TRBD2	TRBV19	TRBJ2-7	TGTGCCAGTAGTACGAGGACTAGCAGTCACGAGCAGTACTTC	CASSTRTSSHEQYF
NA	NA	TRBV7-3	TRBJ1-1	TGTGCCAGCAGCTTAACGGGCGGGGAGGACACTGAAGCTTTCTTT	CASSLTGGEDTEAFF
few	NA	TRBV7-8	TRBJ1-5	TGTGCCAGCAGCTTCGGGGCTAGCAATCAGCCCCAGCATTTT	CASSFGASNQPQHF